One and the same sample provided the 9 T cell receptor beta chains below, sequenced in a study of metastatic and nonmetastatic thyroid tumors. With MiXCR, TCRdb reprocessed the PCR reads. The repertoire includes about 14,000 clones, approximately 32% of them detected once, and under 30% sits in the top ten. Among the patients, none had received any treatment before thyroid surgery. Material: tumor tissue. Receptor source: a female donor with papillary thyroid cancer or a benign thyroid nodule (not recorded which). Some clones in this sample may be carry-over from other donors' samples.

This clone showed up just a few times. V is TRBV19 and J is TRBJ2-7; possibly TRBD2 for D (6 bases). CDR3 length: 14 amino acids. The V gene's germline CDR1 is LNHDA and CDR2 SQIVND (reference sequence). Trimming took off 5 bases at V and 7 bases at J, with 18 bases between the two ends. CDR3 nucleotide sequence: TGTGCCAGTAGTCTGCGGCGGGATGCGGGAGAGCAGTACTTC. Encoded protein: CASSLRRDAGEQYF.

The chain combines TRBV30 with TRBJ2-7; TRBD2 might be the D (6 bases). V was shortened by 0 bases and J by 3 bases, with 15 bases between the two germline ends. The germline gives CDR1 GTSNPN, CDR2 SVGIG (reference sequence). The CDR3 covers 15 residues. The CDR3 DNA reads TGTGCCTGGAGTGTTGGGATTAGCGGTATCTACGAGCAGTACTTC. Its translation is CAWSVGISGIYEQYF. The whole variable domain, remainder taken from reference TRBV30 and TRBJ2-7, is SQTIHQWPATLVQPVGSPLSLECTVEGTSNPNLYWYRQAAGRGLQLLFYSVGIGQISSEVPQNLSASRPQDRQFILSSKKLLLSDSGFYLCAWSVGISGIYEQYFGPGTRLTVT.

The sample holds many counts of this clone. This rearrangement joins TRBV2 to TRBJ2-1; D is unresolved. Germline-derived CDR1 and CDR2 are SNHLY and FYNNEI. The CDR3 loop spans 11 amino acids. Deletions cut 5 bases from V and 7 bases from J, with 6 bases between. The CDR3 spells CASSLVNEQFF. The CDR3 DNA follows: TGTGCCAGCAGTTTGGTTAATGAGCAGTTCTTC.

This chain joins TRBV15 and TRBJ2-1; D is undetermined. The CDR3 consists of 15 residues. Trimming shortened V by 4 bases and J by 8 bases, and 18 bases separated the two germline ends. CDR1 is LNHNV and CDR2 is YYDKDF in the germline V gene (reference sequence). The DNA for the CDR3 is TGTGCCACCAGCATACCAAAAGGGTGGGGTTATGAGCAGTTCTTC. Its translation is CATSIPKGWGYEQFF. Based on the CDR3 plus reference TRBV15 and TRBJ2-1, the full variable domain is DAMVIQNPRYQVTQFGKPVTLSCSQTLNHNVMYWYQQKSSQAPKLLFHYYDKDFNNEADTPDNFQSRRPNTSFCFLDIRSPGLGDTAMYLCATSIPKGWGYEQFFGPGTRLTVL.

The CDR3 spells CASSFRGGTGNTIYF. The DNA of the CDR3 is TGTGCCAGCAGCTTTCGGGGGGGCACTGGAAACACCATATATTTT. The chain has TRBV7-9 and TRBJ1-3; D is perhaps TRBD1 (6 bases). The CDR3 is 15 amino acids. The germline V gene has CDR1 SEHNR and CDR2 FQNEAQ (reference sequence). Between the trimmed V and J ends, which lost 3 bases and 2 bases, there was a span of 11 bases. Full variable domain (rest looked up from reference TRBV7-9 and TRBJ1-3): DTGVSQNPRHKITKRGQNVTFRCDPISEHNRLYWYRQTLGQGPEFLTYFQNEAQLEKSRLLSDRFSAERPKGSFSTLEIQRTEQGDSAMYLCASSFRGGTGNTIYFGEGSWLTVV.

The chain has TRBV9 and TRBJ1-2; D possibly corresponds to TRBD1 (5 bases). CDR3 length equals 14 residues. CDR1 SGDLS and CDR2 YYNGEE come from the germline V gene. Trimming left V 0 bases short and J 4 bases short, with 10 bases between. The CDR3 DNA reads TGTGCCAGCAGCGTAGTTGGGGGTCTCTATGGCTACACCTTC. Its protein product is CASSVVGGLYGYTF. Full variable domain (rest looked up from reference TRBV9 and TRBJ1-2): DSGVTQTPKHLITATGQRVTLRCSPRSGDLSVYWYQQSLDQGLQFLIQYYNGEERAKGNILERFSAQQFPDLHSELNLSSLELGDSALYFCASSVVGGLYGYTFGSGTRLTVV.

This clone appeared a few times. The genes are TRBV6-1 and TRBJ2-7, with D perhaps TRBD1 (5 bases). The CDR3 is 13 amino acids. The V end was cut by 4 bases, the J end by 1 base, with 8 bases between. CDR1 MNHNS and CDR2 SASEGT come from the germline V gene. DNA for the CDR3: TGTGCCAGCAGTGTCAGGGCGTCCTACGAGCAGTACTTC. It is translated as CASSVRASYEQYF.

This clone is categorized as medium-sized. The chain links TRBV27 to TRBJ2-7; 10 nucleotides align to TRBD2. Losses at the gene ends were 10 bases for V and 2 bases for J; bases not matched to a gene: 14. The CDR3 runs 16 residues. The V gene's germline CDR1 is MNHEY and CDR2 SMNVEV (reference sequence). The CDR3 here is CATQSGRGRGPYEQYF. In DNA form, the CDR3 reads TGTGCCACCCAAAGCGGGAGGGGGCGCGGGCCCTACGAGCAGTACTTC.

In its sample, this clone was seen a few times. The V gene is TRBV19, the J gene TRBJ1-6; 8 nucleotides match TRBD1. The CDR3 loop spans 14 amino acids. V lost 4 bases and J lost 9; bases outside the gene matches: 5. Germline CDR1 reads LNHDA; CDR2 reads SQIVND (reference sequence). CDR3 DNA sequence: TGTGCCAGTAGTAACTGGGACAGGACTTCACCCCTCCACTTT. This gives the protein CASSNWDRTSPLHF.